The present T cell receptor (beta chain) was sequenced within a study of cytomegalovirus exposure and HLA in healthy donors. Across the study: The roughly 120 million unique TCR beta sequences, from approximately 170 million T cells, were found by an earlier analysis. Caucasian-associated ancestry cluster membership applied to around 76% of a few hundred genotyped donors.

This clone was counted once. Its specificity is unknown. Study-wide results and caveats: The authors confirmed in vitro that a few CMV-associated chains were specific for CMV antigens.

PCR involved 60 Vbeta and 13 Jbeta primers. The assay was immunoSEQ multiplex PCR, and TCRdb's table has in-frame clones only and misses some. The sample holds approximately 82,000 clones, about 9.5% seen once. The V and J ends lost 4 bases and 5 bases respectively, with 11 bases between them. Per the germline V gene, CDR1 is ENHRY and CDR2 is SYGVKD. This CDR3 is built from 13 residues. This TCR derives from a man aged 55 to 70 in good health and CMV-seropositive. Specimen: PBMCs. The chain recombines TRBV10-3 with TRBJ1-2; tentative D call: TRBD1 (5 bases). CDR3 amino acids: CAISASTDYGYTF. CDR3 bases: TGTGCCATCAGTGCGTCGACAGATTATGGCTACACCTTC.